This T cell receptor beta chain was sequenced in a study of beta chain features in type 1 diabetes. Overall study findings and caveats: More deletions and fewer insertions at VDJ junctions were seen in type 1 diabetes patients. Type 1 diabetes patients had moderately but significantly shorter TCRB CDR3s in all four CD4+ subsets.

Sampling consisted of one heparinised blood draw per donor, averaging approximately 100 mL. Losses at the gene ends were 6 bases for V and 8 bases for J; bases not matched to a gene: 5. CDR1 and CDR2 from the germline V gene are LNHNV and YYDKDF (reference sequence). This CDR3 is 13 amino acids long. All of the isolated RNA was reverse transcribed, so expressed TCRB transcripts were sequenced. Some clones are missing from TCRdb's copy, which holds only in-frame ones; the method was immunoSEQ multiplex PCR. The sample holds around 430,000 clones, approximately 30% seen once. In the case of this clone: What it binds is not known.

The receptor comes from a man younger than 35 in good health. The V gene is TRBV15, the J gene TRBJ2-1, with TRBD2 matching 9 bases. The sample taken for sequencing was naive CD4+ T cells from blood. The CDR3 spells CATRTSGGDEQFF. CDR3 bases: TGTGCCACCAGGACTAGCGGAGGGGATGAGCAGTTCTTC.